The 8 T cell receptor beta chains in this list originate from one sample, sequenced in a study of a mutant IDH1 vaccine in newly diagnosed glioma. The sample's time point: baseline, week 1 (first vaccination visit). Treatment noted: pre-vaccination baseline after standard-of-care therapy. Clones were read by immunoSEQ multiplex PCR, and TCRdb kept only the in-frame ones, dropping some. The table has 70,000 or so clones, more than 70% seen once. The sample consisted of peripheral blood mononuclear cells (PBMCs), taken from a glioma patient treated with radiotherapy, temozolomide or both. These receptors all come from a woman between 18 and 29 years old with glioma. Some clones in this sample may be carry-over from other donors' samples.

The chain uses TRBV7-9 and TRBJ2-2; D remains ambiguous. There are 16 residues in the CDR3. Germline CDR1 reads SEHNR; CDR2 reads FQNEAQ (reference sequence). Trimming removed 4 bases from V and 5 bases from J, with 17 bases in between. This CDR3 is CASSSPLVGRTGELFF. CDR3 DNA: TGTGCCAGCAGCTCCCCCCTCGTGGGTCGTACCGGGGAGCTGTTTTTT.

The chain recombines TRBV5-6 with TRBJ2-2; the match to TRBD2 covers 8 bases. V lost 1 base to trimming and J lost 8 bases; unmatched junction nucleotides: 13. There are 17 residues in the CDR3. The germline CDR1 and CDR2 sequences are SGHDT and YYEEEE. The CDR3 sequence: CASSLSPGGAVGGELFF. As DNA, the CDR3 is TGTGCCAGCAGCTTGAGCCCGGGAGGGGCCGTGGGGGGGGAGCTGTTTTTT. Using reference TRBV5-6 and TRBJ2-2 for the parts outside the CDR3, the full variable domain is DAGVTQSPTHLIKTRGQQVTLRCSPKSGHDTVSWYQQALGQGPQFIFQYYEEEERQRGNFPDRFSGHQFPNYSSELNVNALLLGDSALYLCASSLSPGGAVGGELFFGEGSRLTVL.

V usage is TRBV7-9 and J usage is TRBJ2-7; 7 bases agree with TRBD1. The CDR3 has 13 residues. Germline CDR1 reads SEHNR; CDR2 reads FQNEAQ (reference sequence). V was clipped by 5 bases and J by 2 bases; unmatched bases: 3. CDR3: CASSPTGTYEQYF. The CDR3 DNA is TGTGCCAGCAGCCCGACAGGGACCTACGAGCAGTACTTC.

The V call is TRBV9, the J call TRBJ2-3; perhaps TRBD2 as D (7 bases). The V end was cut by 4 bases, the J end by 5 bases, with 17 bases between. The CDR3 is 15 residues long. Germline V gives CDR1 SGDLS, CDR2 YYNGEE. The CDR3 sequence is CASSPLRGAGDTQYF. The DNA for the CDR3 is TGTGCCAGCAGCCCGCTCCGGGGGGCGGGAGATACGCAGTATTTT.

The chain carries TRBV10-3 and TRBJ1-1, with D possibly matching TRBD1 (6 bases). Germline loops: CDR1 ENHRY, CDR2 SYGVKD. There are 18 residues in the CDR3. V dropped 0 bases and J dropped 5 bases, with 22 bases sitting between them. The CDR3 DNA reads TGTGCCATCAGTGAGTCAGTGCAGGGGAGAACAAGAAAAACTGAAGCTTTCTTT. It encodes CAISESVQGRTRKTEAFF.

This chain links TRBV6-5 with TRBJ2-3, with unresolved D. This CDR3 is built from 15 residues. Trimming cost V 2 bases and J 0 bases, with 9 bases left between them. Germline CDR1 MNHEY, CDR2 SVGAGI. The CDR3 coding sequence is TGTGCCAGCAGTTACCCAAGTGGTAGCACAGATACGCAGTATTTT. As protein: CASSYPSGSTDTQYF.

The CDR3 spells CASGKVTGDSEQYF. For the CDR3, the DNA is TGTGCCAGTGGAAAAGTGACAGGGGACAGCGAGCAGTACTTC. The chain links TRBV2 to TRBJ2-7; 8 bases are a match to TRBD1. This CDR3 is built from 14 residues. The V gene's germline CDR1 is SNHLY and CDR2 FYNNEI. The V and J ends lost 9 bases and 6 bases, in that order; junction bases with no gene match: 13.

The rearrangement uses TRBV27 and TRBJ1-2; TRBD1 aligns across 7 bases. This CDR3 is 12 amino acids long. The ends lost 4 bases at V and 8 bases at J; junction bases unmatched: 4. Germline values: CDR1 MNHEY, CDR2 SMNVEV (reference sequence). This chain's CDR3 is CASSSTGKGYTF. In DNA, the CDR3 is TGTGCCAGCAGTTCGACAGGGAAAGGCTACACCTTC.